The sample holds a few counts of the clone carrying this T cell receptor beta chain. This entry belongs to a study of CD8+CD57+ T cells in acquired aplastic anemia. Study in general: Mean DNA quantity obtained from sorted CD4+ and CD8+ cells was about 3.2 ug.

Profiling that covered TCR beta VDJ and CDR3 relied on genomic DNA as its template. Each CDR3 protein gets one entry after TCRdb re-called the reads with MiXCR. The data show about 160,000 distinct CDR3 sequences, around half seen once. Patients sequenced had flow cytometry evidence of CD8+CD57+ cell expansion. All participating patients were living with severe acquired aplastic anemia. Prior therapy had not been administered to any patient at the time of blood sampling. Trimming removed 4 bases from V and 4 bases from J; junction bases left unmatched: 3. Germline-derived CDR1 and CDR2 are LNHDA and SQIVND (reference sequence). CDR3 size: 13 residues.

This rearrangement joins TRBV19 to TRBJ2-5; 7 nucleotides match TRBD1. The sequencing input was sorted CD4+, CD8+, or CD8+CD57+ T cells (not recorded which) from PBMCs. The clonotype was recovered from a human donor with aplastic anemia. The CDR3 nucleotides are TGTGCCAGTAGTAACAGGGGAAGAGAGACCCAGTACTTC. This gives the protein CASSNRGRETQYF.